This TCR beta chain was obtained from a study of T cells in narcolepsy. General study points: Autoreactive clonotypes reportedly recurred in blood of same and different patients, not controls.

V was clipped by 2 bases and J by 2 bases, with 13 bases between them. The germline CDR1 and CDR2 sequences are SGHRS and YFSETQ. The CDR3 length is 15 residues. The method was immunoSEQ multiplex PCR; TCRdb's version includes in-frame clones alone and lacks a portion of them. The sample yields about 19,000 clones, around 83% seen once. As for this clone: Its antigen is currently unknown.

This TCR was recovered from a human donor in good health. The chain combines TRBV5-1 with TRBJ2-5; D gene uncertain. The source material was memory (CD45RA-) CD4+ T cells from blood. The CDR3 sequence is CASSFGSVQQETQYF. CDR3 nucleotide sequence: TGCGCCAGCAGCTTTGGATCAGTACAGCAAGAGACCCAGTACTTC. Full variable domain (rest looked up from reference TRBV5-1 and TRBJ2-5): KAGVTQTPRYLIKTRGQQVTLSCSPISGHRSVSWYQQTPGQGLQFLFEYFSETQRNKGNFPGRFSGRQFSNSRSEMNVSTLELGDSALYLCASSFGSVQQETQYFGPGTRLLVL.